A single sample gave rise to the 15 T cell receptor beta chains below, sequenced in a study of CD8+ T cells in alopecia areata. cDNA prepared by RNA extraction and subsequent reverse transcription served as the template for sequencing. Profiled with immunoSEQ multiplex PCR; TCRdb holds only in-frame clones, not every one. The data contain fewer than 100,000 clones, under 70% of them singletons. Sample treatment: oral pan-JAK inhibitor, 5-10 mg twice daily. Sequencing was performed on CD8+ T cells sorted from blood, taken at week 4, from a patient treated with tofacitinib. All receptors come from a human donor with alopecia areata.

The chain uses TRBV5-1 and TRBJ2-7; 9 bases match TRBD1. The CDR3 sequence is 15 residues long. J lost 0 bases, V lost 6 bases, and 7 bases had no gene match. In germline, CDR1 is SGHRS, CDR2 YFSETQ. The CDR3 region is CASTEGTGSSYEQYF. The DNA for the CDR3 is TGCGCCAGCACGGAAGGGACAGGGAGCTCCTACGAGCAGTACTTC.

There are many counts of this clone. Written as DNA, the CDR3 is TGTGCCACCAGCAGAGATACCGGGACAGGGGGCTACGAGCAGTACTTC. Protein: CATSRDTGTGGYEQYF. The gene calls are TRBV15 and TRBJ2-7; 11 bases agree with TRBD1. Per the germline V gene, CDR1 is LNHNV and CDR2 is YYDKDF (reference sequence). V shed 0 bases, J shed 3 bases, and the junction held 4 bases outside the gene matches. The CDR3 spans 16 residues.

The rearrangement uses TRBV29-1 and TRBJ1-1; weak D call: TRBD1 (5 bases). In germline, CDR1 is SQVTM, CDR2 ANQGSEA. The CDR3 spans 12 residues. The V end lost 4 bases, the J end lost 1 base, and 7 bases lay between the germline ends. Written as DNA, the CDR3 is TGCAGCGTTGGAACAGGGAACACTGAAGCTTTCTTT. Translating it yields CSVGTGNTEAFF.

The J gene is TRBJ2-7, the V gene TRBV29-1; 7 bases map to TRBD1. Germline CDR1 and CDR2: SQVTM and ANQGSEA. Unmatched junction bases numbered 4, after V lost 4 bases and J lost 4 bases. This CDR3 comprises 12 residues. The CDR3 DNA sequence: TGCAGCGTTGGCGACAGGGAGTACGAGCAGTACTTC. Protein product: CSVGDREYEQYF.

V usage is TRBV7-9 and J usage is TRBJ1-1; D is undetermined. This CDR3 comprises 12 residues. Trimming pared 3 bases from V and 3 bases from J, leaving 5 bases between. Per germline, CDR1 SEHNR and CDR2 FQNEAQ (reference sequence). Written as DNA, the CDR3 is TGTGCCAGCAGCTTCGGGGACACTGAAGCTTTCTTT. This translates into CASSFGDTEAFF.

This chain connects TRBV10-3 to TRBJ2-3, with a possible D match to TRBD1 (6 bases). V was cut by 10 bases and J by 9 bases, with 14 bases left in between. The CDR3 is 11 amino acids. Germline CDR1 and CDR2: ENHRY and SYGVKD. The chain's CDR3 is CANGYGQTQYF. DNA of the CDR3: TGTGCCAACGGGTATGGACAGACGCAGTATTTT.

About this clone itself: One end of the junction fails to match germline, which may point to a read error. The chain recombines TRBV5-4 with TRBJ2-1; D perhaps matches TRBD2 (5 bases). Germline CDR1 is SGHNT and CDR2 is YYREEE (reference sequence). The CDR3 runs to 15 residues. CDR3 coding DNA: TGCGCCAGCAGCCAAGAGTGGAGGAATTACAATGAGCAGTTCTTC. Translating it yields CASSQEWRNYNEQFF.

This chain connects TRBV15 to TRBJ2-3, with TRBD2 matching over 12 bases. Unmatched junction bases numbered 1, after V lost 3 bases and J lost 3 bases. CDR3 length: 15 residues. Germline lookup yields CDR1 LNHNV and CDR2 YYDKDF (reference sequence). CDR3 sequence: CATSSGLAGTDTQYF. CDR3 bases: TGTGCCACCAGCAGCGGACTAGCGGGGACAGATACGCAGTATTTT.

This clone was detected only a few times. This chain links TRBV7-7 with TRBJ1-2, with TRBD1 matching over 8 bases. Looked up from germline, CDR1 is SSHAT and CDR2 is FNYEAQ (reference sequence). V shed 2 bases, J shed 6 bases, and the junction held 8 bases outside the gene matches. This CDR3 spans 15 amino acids. The CDR3 DNA follows: TGTGCCAGCAGCTTACCCGTCGGACAGGGCCATGGCTACACCTTC. Amino acids: CASSLPVGQGHGYTF.

The genes are TRBV5-6 and TRBJ2-1; 12 bases are a match to TRBD2. J lost 0 bases, V lost 1 base, and 8 bases had no gene match. The germline V gene has CDR1 SGHDT and CDR2 YYEEEE. CDR3 size: 19 residues. DNA for the CDR3: TGTGCCAGCAGCTTGTCTGGACTAGCGGGACCCGACTCCTACAATGAGCAGTTCTTC. As protein: CASSLSGLAGPDSYNEQFF.

This clone has a handful of counts. The V call is TRBV6-5, the J call TRBJ2-1, with TRBD2 as a possible D gene (6 bases). CDR1 is MNHEY, CDR2 SVGAGI, per germline. Between the trimmed V and J ends, which lost 6 bases and 8 bases, there was a span of 17 bases. The CDR3 runs 14 residues. Here the CDR3 reads CASRAYSGHHEQFF. CDR3 sequence (DNA): TGTGCCAGCAGGGCGTATAGCGGACATCATGAGCAGTTCTTC.

This chain connects TRBV6-6 to TRBJ2-1; TRBD1 matches 9 bases. J lost 2 bases, V lost 6 bases, and 5 bases had no gene match. Germline assignment: CDR1 MNHNY and CDR2 SVGAGI (reference sequence). The CDR3 loop spans 15 amino acids. CDR3 loop: CASSSGTGTYNEQFF. CDR3 coding DNA: TGTGCCAGCAGCTCCGGGACAGGGACCTACAATGAGCAGTTCTTC.

This chain joins TRBV29-1 and TRBJ1-1; the D gene is possibly TRBD1 (5 bases). CDR1 is SQVTM and CDR2 is ANQGSEA in the germline V gene. This CDR3 is 10 amino acids long. The CDR3 spells CRAGGTEAFF. CDR3 in DNA: TGCAGGGCTGGGGGAACTGAAGCTTTCTTT.

This clone has a single count. This chain connects TRBV27 to TRBJ2-1, with 10 bases fitting TRBD2. Germline CDR1 is MNHEY and CDR2 is SMNVEV (reference sequence). The CDR3 totals 13 residues. V dropped 8 bases and J dropped 2; count of bases not matched to a gene: 0. CDR3 loop: CASGLAAYNEQFF. CDR3 nucleotides: TGTGCCAGCGGACTAGCGGCCTACAATGAGCAGTTCTTC.

The chain employs TRBV30 and TRBJ1-2; possibly TRBD1 for D (5 bases). Trimming pared 0 bases from V and 6 bases from J, leaving 8 bases between. The germline V gene has CDR1 GTSNPN and CDR2 SVGIG (reference sequence). This CDR3 comprises 12 residues. CDR3 residues: CAWSVGGNGYTF. The CDR3 DNA is TGTGCCTGGAGTGTTGGGGGGAATGGCTACACCTTC.